Presented here are 11 T cell receptor beta chains from one specimen sequenced in a study of identical twins. One entry per CDR3 protein results from TCRdb running MiXCR on the 5' RACE reads. Of 200,000 to 300,000 distinct CDR3 sequences in the sample, approximately 10% were seen once. The sequenced sample consisted of memory T cells sorted from blood. Receptors originate from a middle-aged man in good health.

This clonotype was observed many times. The rearrangement joins TRBV15 to TRBJ2-7; maybe TRBD1 (5 bases). Trimming took off 0 bases at V and 9 bases at J, with 18 bases between the two ends. This CDR3 contains 15 residues. Germline V gene data show CDR1 as LNHNV and CDR2 as YYDKDF (reference sequence). The CDR3 sequence: CATSRDRWTRNGQYF. The DNA for the CDR3 is TGTGCCACCAGCAGAGATCGGTGGACACGCAACGGGCAGTACTTC.

This clonotype appeared many times. The chain is built from TRBV6-1 and TRBJ1-5; the match to TRBD1 covers 10 bases. Per the germline V gene, CDR1 is MNHNS and CDR2 is SASEGT. The CDR3 length is 16 residues. The ends lost 6 bases at V and 2 bases at J; junction bases unmatched: 7. DNA of the CDR3: TGTGCCAGCAGACCCCCCGGGACAGGGGGCAATCAGCCCCAGCATTTT. It specifies CASRPPGTGGNQPQHF.

The chain joins TRBV24-1 to TRBJ2-7; maybe TRBD1 (7 bases). Deletions cut 1 base from V and 3 bases from J, with 12 bases between. CDR1 is KGHDR, CDR2 SFDVKD, per germline. This CDR3 contains 15 residues. The CDR3 DNA is TGTGCCACCAGTGATTTAACAGGGGAGGACTACGAGCAGTACTTC. Its protein is CATSDLTGEDYEQYF.

This clonotype was recorded a few times. V and J are TRBV5-1 and TRBJ2-3, with D perhaps matching TRBD1 or TRBD2 (5 bases each). Germline V gene data show CDR1 as SGHRS and CDR2 as YFSETQ. V lost 3 bases, J lost 6 bases, and 14 bases lay in between. The CDR3 is 14 residues long. CDR3 in DNA: TGCGCCAGCAGCTCTCTCGGGACCGGGGATACGCAGTATTTT. Translating it yields CASSSLGTGDTQYF.

The gene calls are TRBV20-1 and TRBJ2-1, with 11 bases matching TRBD2. The CDR3 has 15 residues. The germline CDR1 and CDR2 sequences are DFQATT and SNEGSKA (reference sequence). The junction had 10 bases not matched to a gene; V was cut back by 3 bases and J by 9 bases. In DNA form, the CDR3 reads TGCAGTGCTAGCCTGACTAGCGGGATTCTAAGTGAGCAGTTCTTC. This gives the protein CSASLTSGILSEQFF.

This clonotype was picked up many times. J is TRBJ2-7 and V is TRBV7-8, with 8 bases identical to TRBD1. This CDR3 is built from 14 residues. Germline V CDR1 and CDR2: SGHVS, FQNEAQ. The ends lost 5 bases at V and 7 bases at J; junction bases unmatched: 10. CDR3 region: CASSHGQGVGEQYF. The CDR3 DNA follows: TGTGCCAGCAGCCACGGACAGGGAGTGGGGGAGCAGTACTTC.

V is TRBV19 and J is TRBJ1-2, with D hard to call. CDR1 and CDR2 from the germline V gene are LNHDA and SQIVND (reference sequence). The CDR3 has 12 amino acids. V was shortened by 3 bases and J by 8 bases, with 10 bases between the two germline ends. The DNA of the CDR3 is TGTGCCAGTAGTATGGGCCTCGAGGGCTACACCTTC. Its translation is CASSMGLEGYTF.

This clonotype was recorded many times. The chain uses TRBV29-1 and TRBJ1-2, with D perhaps TRBD1 (5 bases). The CDR3 spans 10 residues. Germline V gives CDR1 SQVTM, CDR2 ANQGSEA. The ends were cut back, 3 bases at V and 6 bases at J, with 5 bases in the middle. For the CDR3, the DNA is TGCAGCGTTGACAGGGATGGCTACACCTTC. It encodes CSVDRDGYTF. The full variable domain, its missing parts supplied by reference TRBV29-1 and TRBJ1-2, is SAVISQKPSRDICQRGTSLTIQCQVDSQVTMMFWYRQQPGQSLTLIATANQGSEATYESGFVIDKFPISRPNLTFSTLTVSNMSPEDSSIYLCSVDRDGYTFGSGTRLTVV.

The rearrangement joins TRBV4-3 to TRBJ2-2; D is possibly TRBD1 (6 bases). Germline V gene lookup returns CDR1 LGHNA and CDR2 YSLEER. V was trimmed by 4 bases and J by 2 bases, leaving 20 bases between them. The CDR3 extends over 18 amino acids. The CDR3 DNA reads TGCGCCAGCAGCCTCCAAACGCCGACAGGATTTAACACCGGGGAGCTGTTTTTT. Encoded protein: CASSLQTPTGFNTGELFF.

This clonotype was seen many times. V and J are TRBV7-9 and TRBJ2-7, with D possibly TRBD2 on 7 matching bases. CDR3 length: 13 residues. Looked up from germline, CDR1 is SEHNR and CDR2 is FQNEAQ (reference sequence). The V gene lost 10 bases and the J gene lost 3 bases, with 16 bases spanning the gap. The CDR3 DNA sequence: TGTGCCACCTCAAAGGGGGGGCACTACGAGCAGTACTTC. It codes for CATSKGGHYEQYF.

In its sample, this clonotype was seen a few times. V is TRBV29-1 and J is TRBJ2-1; the match to TRBD2 covers 11 bases. V shed 1 base, J shed 3 bases, and the junction held 5 bases outside the gene matches. The germline V gene encodes CDR1 SQVTM and CDR2 ANQGSEA. The CDR3 totals 16 residues. In DNA form, the CDR3 reads TGCAGCGTTGAAGGGGGGACTAGCGGAATCTACAATGAGCAGTTCTTC. Its translation is CSVEGGTSGIYNEQFF.